This TCR beta chain was retrieved from a study of blood T cell repertoires in COVID-19 (dated by TCRdb to the early 2020s). A note on the overall study: Samples covering the acute and convalescent phases of COVID-19 were provided by collaborators in the United States, Italy and Spain. The material from the prospective study consisted of cDNA or gDNA derived from T cells, B-cell-depleted T cells, or PBMCs. Subjects who had been exposed to COVID-19, were actively infected with it, or had recovered from it provided the deeply sampled blood TCRbeta repertoires that made up the dataset. The repertoires were released in a freely available public database intended as a resource for research on the immune response to SARS-CoV-2. The samples were drawn from the first 160 participants of the ongoing ImmuneRACE study and from 1,254 subjects provided by 6 global collaborators. Sample metadata almost always included a de-identified subject ID, COVID-19 status, age in years and sex. HLA class I and class II types, where available, came from metadata supplied by the sample provider rather than from assay-based typing.

The immunoSEQ Assay, a bias-controlled multiplex PCR, was used to amplify TCRbeta CDR3 regions from genomic DNA. The source study handled its data this way. Within the assay, amplification of reference gene primers was used to estimate how many nucleated cells each sample contained. Sequence reads were collapsed and filtered to measure the absolute abundance of every unique TCRbeta CDR3 rearrangement. Productive Simpson clonality was computed per sample as the square root of Simpson's diversity index over productive rearrangements. Drawn from immuneACCESS, this table holds only the in-frame rearrangements with V and J called that TCRdb kept. Clones are partly lost; checked studies trace under half to an unresolved V gene and leave the rest unexplained. V, J and clone size reflect that table, while D and trimming were determined from the DNA. In all, the sample holds about 11,000 clones, and approximately 84% of those were seen once. The biggest ten clones account for roughly 30% of the sample.

CDR1 and CDR2, looked up from the germline V gene, are SGDLS and YYNGEE. From the cysteine up to the phenylalanine, the CDR3 has a length of 14 residues. The CDR3 DNA has 42 bases and is translated from base 1. At the junction V is shortened by 0 bases and J by 5 bases, with 10 bases in between. Study-level results and caveats: The quantity of clinical and demographic metadata differed by source and by participant and was supplied without curation.

Collaborating institutions collected whole blood in K2EDTA tubes following their own protocols. Collaborator samples were shipped for TCRbeta analysis as frozen whole blood, isolated PBMCs, or DNA extracted from either sample type. A word on this clone: Its antigen is unknown. It has no much larger one-base neighbor in the sample; base qualities were not kept.

Sequenced input: peripheral blood. The clonotype comes from a man aged 45-60 years with active COVID-19. Recombination joined TRBV9 with TRBJ2-3, and TRBD2 may be the D gene, going by 6 matching bases. The DNA reads as follows: TGTGCCAGCAGCGTAGGACTAGTTGGAGATACGCAGTATTTT. This is translated as CASSVGLVGDTQYF.